The clone carrying this T cell receptor beta chain was counted between two and nine times. No antigen is known for it. This entry belongs to a study of T-cell memory formation after mild COVID-19. General observations from the study: Several responding clones turned up in pre-infection memory, indicating that cross-reactive memory may have taken part. Among clones peaking at day 37 in the second wave, SARS-CoV-2 specificity remained unconfirmed. Those CD4+ clones that contracted were mainly in CM and EM (CD8+ ones in EMRA).

The V gene lost 5 bases and the J gene lost 6 bases, with 13 bases spanning the gap. This CDR3 is built from 13 residues. Researchers used 5'RACE with constant-segment primers to make TCR alpha and TCR beta cDNA libraries that carry sample barcodes and UMIs. TCRdb recomputed calls from the 5' RACE reads with MiXCR, one row per CDR3 protein. The repertoire consists of some 450,000 distinct CDR3 sequences, with around 17% occurring once and the leading ten covering around a fifth. This receptor was obtained from a young man who had mild COVID-19 (a few samples of this study predate the infection). Cell type and time point are not known. The specimen was PBMCs or a T cell subset sorted from them (not recorded which). The chain recombines TRBV12-3 or TRBV12-4 with TRBJ1-1; perhaps TRBD1 as D (5 bases). CDR3 coding DNA: TGTGCCAGCAGTCCGCTGGGAGGGGCTGAAGCTTTCTTT. Encoded protein: CASSPLGGAEAFF.